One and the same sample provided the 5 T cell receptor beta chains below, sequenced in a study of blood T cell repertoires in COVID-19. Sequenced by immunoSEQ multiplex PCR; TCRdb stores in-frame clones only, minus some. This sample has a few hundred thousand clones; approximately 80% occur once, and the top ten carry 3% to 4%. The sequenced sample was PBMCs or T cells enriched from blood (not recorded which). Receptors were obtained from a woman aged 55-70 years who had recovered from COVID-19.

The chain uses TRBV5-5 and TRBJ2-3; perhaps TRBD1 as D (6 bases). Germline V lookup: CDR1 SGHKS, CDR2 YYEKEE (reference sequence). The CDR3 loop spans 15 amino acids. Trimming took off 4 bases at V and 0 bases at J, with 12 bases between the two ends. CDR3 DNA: TGTGCCAGCAGCCAGACAGGTGCTAGCACAGATACGCAGTATTTT. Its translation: CASSQTGASTDTQYF.

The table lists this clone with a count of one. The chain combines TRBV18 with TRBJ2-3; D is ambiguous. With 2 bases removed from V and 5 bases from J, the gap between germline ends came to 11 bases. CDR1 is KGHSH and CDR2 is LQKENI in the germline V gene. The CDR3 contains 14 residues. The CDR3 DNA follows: TGTGCCAGCTCACCAAATGCGACTGTAGATACGCAGTATTTT. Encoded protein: CASSPNATVDTQYF.

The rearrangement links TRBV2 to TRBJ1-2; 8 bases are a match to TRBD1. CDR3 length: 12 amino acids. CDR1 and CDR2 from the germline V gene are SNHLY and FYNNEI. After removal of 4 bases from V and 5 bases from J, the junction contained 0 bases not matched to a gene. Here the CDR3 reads CASSGTGYGYTF. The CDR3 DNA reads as TGTGCCAGCAGTGGGACAGGGTATGGCTACACCTTC.

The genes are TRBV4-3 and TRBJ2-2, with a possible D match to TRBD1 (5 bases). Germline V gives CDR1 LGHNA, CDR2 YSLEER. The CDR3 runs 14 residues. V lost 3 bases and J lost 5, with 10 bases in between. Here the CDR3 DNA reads TGCGCCAGCAGCCAGTCGACAGATACCGGGGAGCTGTTTTTT. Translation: CASSQSTDTGELFF.

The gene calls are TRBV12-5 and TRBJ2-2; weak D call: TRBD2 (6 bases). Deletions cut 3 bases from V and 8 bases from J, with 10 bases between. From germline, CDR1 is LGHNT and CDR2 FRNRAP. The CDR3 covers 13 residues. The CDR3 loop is CASGFRGGGELFF. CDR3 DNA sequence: TGTGCTAGTGGTTTCCGGGGAGGTGGGGAGCTGTTTTTT.